Each of the 6 T cell receptor beta chains below was sequenced from the same sample in a study of cytomegalovirus exposure and HLA in healthy donors. Generated by immunoSEQ multiplex PCR, the TCRdb table keeps only in-frame clones and is missing some. The sample has 85,000 to 120,000 clones, about 95% seen once. Specimen: PBMCs. The receptor set was obtained from a woman in her late teens or twenties in good health and CMV-seronegative.

This chain connects TRBV5-1 to TRBJ2-7, with no clear D. CDR3 length equals 15 residues. Deletions cut 0 bases from V and 4 bases from J, with 14 bases between. The V gene's germline CDR1 is SGHRS and CDR2 YFSETQ. The CDR3 reads CASSLGAGIDYEQYF. The CDR3 region has the DNA TGCGCCAGCAGCTTGGGGGCTGGAATCGATTACGAGCAGTACTTC.

The chain uses TRBV5-5 and TRBJ1-5; 7 nucleotides line up with TRBD1. Per the germline V gene, CDR1 is SGHKS and CDR2 is YYEKEE (reference sequence). This CDR3 is built from 16 residues. Unmatched junction bases numbered 8, after V lost 0 bases and J lost 5 bases. CDR3 sequence (DNA): TGTGCCAGCAGCTTGGAAGGGACAGCTATTTATCAGCCCCAGCATTTT. Protein product: CASSLEGTAIYQPQHF.

The rearrangement joins TRBV5-1 to TRBJ2-3; 13 bases match TRBD2. CDR1 and CDR2 from the germline V gene are SGHRS and YFSETQ. This CDR3 contains 18 residues. V was pared by 5 bases and J by 4 bases, with 13 bases of the junction left unmatched. DNA of the CDR3: TGCGCCAGCAGGGTGTCAGGGTGGACTAGCGGGAGCCCAGATACGCAGTATTTT. This codes for CASRVSGWTSGSPDTQYF.

The genes are TRBV5-4 and TRBJ1-1, with 8 bases lining up with TRBD1. Germline V gives CDR1 SGHNT, CDR2 YYREEE (reference sequence). V lost 3 bases and J lost 11; bases outside the gene matches: 12. The CDR3 covers 14 residues. The chain's CDR3 is CASSSPGQGPKAFF. The CDR3 DNA reads as TGTGCCAGCAGCTCGCCCGGACAGGGCCCGAAGGCTTTCTTT.

This chain uses TRBV7-2 with TRBJ2-1; tentatively, D is TRBD2 (5 bases). CDR3 size: 16 residues. Germline V gene lookup returns CDR1 SGHTA and CDR2 FQGNSA. Trimming shortened V by 2 bases and J by 1 base, and 12 bases separated the two germline ends. The CDR3 reads CASSLFPSGSYNEQFF. CDR3 bases: TGTGCCAGCAGCTTATTTCCCTCGGGGTCCTACAATGAGCAGTTCTTC.

This rearrangement joins TRBV6-6 to TRBJ2-5; 10 nucleotides agree with TRBD1. The CDR3 covers 13 residues. Germline V gene sequence: CDR1 MNHNY, CDR2 SVGAGI (reference sequence). V was pared by 5 bases and J by 7 bases, with 4 bases of the junction left unmatched. The CDR3 coding sequence is TGTGCCAGCAGTGGAGGGACAGGGGCGACCCAGTACTTC. Translating it yields CASSGGTGATQYF.